The next 25 T cell receptor beta chains were all read from a single sample in a study of PD-1 blockade in classical Hodgkin lymphoma. Measured with immunoSEQ multiplex PCR; TCRdb has only the in-frame clones, and not every one. The profile covers about 32,000 clones, with 81% appearing a single time and roughly a sixth taken by the ten largest. Time point in this sample: cycle 4 day 1 (C4D1), after 6 weeks of nivolumab. Patients all relapsed after autologous stem cell transplantation, and there was variation in brentuximab vedotin exposure. The sequenced sample was peripheral blood mononuclear cells (PBMCs), obtained before the fourth cycle of nivolumab. These receptor sequences come from a human donor with classical Hodgkin lymphoma.

The CDR3 is CASREGDTEAFF. CDR3 bases: TGTGCCAGTAGGGAGGGCGACACTGAAGCTTTCTTT. The chain uses TRBV15 and TRBJ1-1, with D unclear. Germline CDR1 is LNHNV and CDR2 is YYDKDF (reference sequence). The CDR3 consists of 12 residues. Trimming stripped 10 bases from V and 3 bases from J, with 12 bases between.

V is TRBV10-3 and J is TRBJ2-1, with 7 positions matching TRBD2. V trimming: 4 bases; J trimming: 1 base; junction bases outside the gene matches: 1. CDR1 and CDR2 (germline): ENHRY, SYGVKD. CDR3 size: 14 residues. CDR3 residues: CAISGRGSYNEQFF. The CDR3 DNA reads as TGTGCCATCAGTGGGCGGGGGTCCTACAATGAGCAGTTCTTC.

The chain uses TRBV7-2 and TRBJ1-5; D ambiguous. This CDR3 region has 13 residues. Germline V gives CDR1 SGHTA, CDR2 FQGNSA. V lost 5 bases and J 0 bases, leaving 5 bases between the germline ends. CDR3 loop: CASSLDSNQPQHF. The CDR3 DNA sequence: TGTGCCAGCAGCCTGGATAGCAATCAGCCCCAGCATTTT.

The chain combines TRBV11-3 with TRBJ2-2; 9 positions match TRBD1. This CDR3 has 15 amino acids. Losses at the gene ends were 5 bases for V and 6 bases for J; bases not matched to a gene: 7. Germline lookup yields CDR1 SGHNT and CDR2 YENEEA. In DNA, the CDR3 is TGTGCCAGCAGCCCTCCACAGGGGGCTGCCGGGGAGCTGTTTTTT. It translates to CASSPPQGAAGELFF.

The chain combines TRBV19 with TRBJ1-4; D remains unclear. CDR3 length: 14 amino acids. Germline V gives CDR1 LNHDA, CDR2 SQIVND (reference sequence). The V gene lost 7 bases and the J gene lost 1 base, with 10 bases spanning the gap. DNA of the CDR3: TGTGCCAGTAAACGGGCGGGAACTAATGAAAAACTGTTTTTT. Translation gives CASKRAGTNEKLFF.

This clone appeared a few times. Other DNA sequences from this sample encode an identical CDR3 as well. V is TRBV5-1 and J is TRBJ2-7; 8 nucleotides align to TRBD1. This CDR3 comprises 15 residues. The J segment lost 1 base and the V segment lost 5 bases, leaving 8 bases of the junction unmatched. The germline CDR1 and CDR2 sequences are SGHRS and YFSETQ. The CDR3 DNA reads TGCGCCAGCAGGTTAGGACAGGGTGCATCCTACGAGCAGTACTTC. The encoded protein is CASRLGQGASYEQYF.

The chain combines TRBV12-5 with TRBJ1-5; D call uncertain. The germline CDR1 and CDR2 sequences are LGHNT and FRNRAP. The CDR3 runs to 17 residues. With 1 base removed from V and 6 bases from J, the gap between germline ends came to 19 bases. The CDR3, as DNA: TGTGCTAGTGGTTTGGAACGGACGACCGCGGTAGGTCAGCCCCAGCATTTT. Its protein is CASGLERTTAVGQPQHF.

The genes are TRBV5-6 and TRBJ2-3; D is unresolved. The CDR3 spans 15 residues. The V gene's germline CDR1 is SGHDT and CDR2 YYEEEE. Trimming took off 1 base at V and 0 bases at J, with 9 bases between the two ends. The CDR3 is CASSLIVASTDTQYF. The DNA of the CDR3 is TGTGCCAGCAGCTTGATAGTAGCTAGCACAGATACGCAGTATTTT.

This sequence joins TRBV10-3 and TRBJ2-2, with a tentative D call TRBD1 (5 bases). Per germline, CDR1 ENHRY and CDR2 SYGVKD. The CDR3 consists of 14 residues. The germline V and J ends were trimmed by 4 bases and 4 bases, with 10 bases remaining between them. The CDR3: CAISGTSVTGELFF. The CDR3 DNA follows: TGTGCCATCAGTGGGACATCAGTCACCGGGGAGCTGTTTTTT.

The gene calls are TRBV6-6 and TRBJ2-1, with a weak D call TRBD2 (6 bases). V was shortened by 0 bases and J by 9 bases, with 9 bases between the two germline ends. CDR3 size: 13 residues. Germline V gene data show CDR1 as MNHNY and CDR2 as SVGAGI (reference sequence). CDR3: CASSYSRGGEQFF. The CDR3 coding sequence is TGTGCCAGCAGTTACTCGAGGGGAGGTGAGCAGTTCTTC.

Concerning this clone itself: Germline and junction disagree at one end, which may indicate a read error. The V and J genes are TRBV28 and TRBJ2-1; D call uncertain. Germline CDR1 MDHEN, CDR2 SYDVKM. The CDR3 spans 14 residues. The CDR3 spells CATSFRLAYNEQFF. The CDR3 nucleotides read TGTGCCACCAGTTTTAGGCTGGCATACAATGAGCAGTTCTTC.

This chain links TRBV7-9 with TRBJ1-4; unclear D gene. Trimming left V 0 bases short and J 7 bases short, with 15 bases between. This CDR3 has 16 amino acids. CDR1 and CDR2 (germline): SEHNR, FQNEAQ (reference sequence). CDR3: CASSLARSGFPEKLFF. CDR3 DNA sequence: TGTGCCAGCAGCTTAGCTCGATCGGGTTTCCCTGAAAAACTGTTTTTT.

The chain uses TRBV30 and TRBJ1-6; D is perhaps TRBD1 (5 bases). The CDR3 has 14 residues. V lost 2 bases and J 9 bases, leaving 14 bases between the germline ends. Per germline, CDR1 GTSNPN and CDR2 SVGIG (reference sequence). As DNA, the CDR3 is TGTGCCTGGAGTTTGTGGTCGGGGGGTTCACCCCTCCACTTT. As protein: CAWSLWSGGSPLHF.

This chain connects TRBV6-5 to TRBJ1-2; 8 bases are a match to TRBD1. Unmatched junction bases numbered 8, after V lost 6 bases and J lost 8 bases. The CDR3 totals 13 residues. The germline V gene has CDR1 MNHEY and CDR2 SVGAGI. The CDR3 coding sequence is TGTGCCAGCAGCCCTGGACAGGGTGGCGGCTACACCTTC. Translation gives CASSPGQGGGYTF.

This chain uses TRBV4-1 with TRBJ2-1, with 9 bases that match TRBD2. Per germline, CDR1 MGHRA and CDR2 YSYEKL. There are 16 residues in the CDR3. J was trimmed by 1 base and V by 4 bases; bases with no gene match: 5. CDR3 bases: TGCGCCAGCAGCCCTAAGCGGGAGGCGTCCTACAATGAGCAGTTCTTC. Translated, it gives CASSPKREASYNEQFF.

In this sample, this clone turned up a few times. V and J are TRBV14 and TRBJ2-7; 8 nucleotides align to TRBD2. Looked up from germline, CDR1 is SGHDN and CDR2 is FVKESK. This CDR3 comprises 14 residues. Unmatched junction bases numbered 2, after V lost 2 bases and J lost 2 bases. CDR3 protein: CASSQQGLAYEQYF. CDR3 coding DNA: TGTGCCAGCAGCCAACAGGGACTAGCCTACGAGCAGTACTTC.

The chain links TRBV7-9 to TRBJ2-2, with 7 bases identical to TRBD2. The germline CDR1 and CDR2 sequences are SEHNR and FQNEAQ (reference sequence). V lost 1 base to trimming and J lost 5 bases; unmatched junction nucleotides: 4. The CDR3 contains 15 residues. CDR3 sequence (DNA): TGTGCCAGCAGCTTAGGACTAGCTGAAACCGGGGAGCTGTTTTTT. Protein product: CASSLGLAETGELFF.

This clone was seen a single time. The chain links TRBV30 to TRBJ2-5; no definite D call. The CDR3 has 14 residues. Germline V gives CDR1 GTSNPN, CDR2 SVGIG (reference sequence). V was shortened by 7 bases and J by 5 bases, with 20 bases between the two germline ends. The CDR3, as DNA: TGTGCCTTCTCCTCTTGGAAGGTGAGGGAGACCCAGTACTTC. This translates into CAFSSWKVRETQYF. Based on the CDR3 plus reference TRBV30 and TRBJ2-5, the full variable domain is SQTIHQWPATLVQPVGSPLSLECTVEGTSNPNLYWYRQAAGRGLQLLFYSVGIGQISSEVPQNLSASRPQDRQFILSSKKLLLSDSGFYLCAFSSWKVRETQYFGPGTRLLVL.

There are a few counts of this clone. The J gene is TRBJ1-2, the V gene TRBV2, with D perhaps TRBD1 (5 bases). V lost 9 bases, J lost 1 base, and 9 bases lay in between. The CDR3 sequence is 12 residues long. Germline values: CDR1 SNHLY, CDR2 FYNNEI. CDR3 nucleotide sequence: TGTGCCAGAAGAGACAGTAACTATGGCTACACCTTC. Protein product: CARRDSNYGYTF. Full variable domain (missing parts from reference TRBV2 and TRBJ1-2): EPEVTQTPSHQVTQMGQEVILRCVPISNHLYFYWYRQILGQKVEFLVSFYNNEISEKSEIFDDQFSVERPDGSNFTLKIRSTKLEDSAMYFCARRDSNYGYTFGSGTRLTVV.

CDR3: CAARPEGGDQPQHF. CDR3 coding DNA: TGTGCCGCACGCCCGGAGGGTGGCGATCAGCCCCAGCATTTT. The genes are TRBV10-3 and TRBJ1-5, with D unclear. CDR3 length: 14 amino acids. Germline assignment: CDR1 ENHRY and CDR2 SYGVKD. V shed 11 bases and J shed 5 bases, with 19 bases lying between them.

V gene TRBV27 combines with J gene TRBJ2-5; D possibly uses TRBD1 or TRBD2 (5 bases each). CDR3 length: 15 amino acids. The germline V gene encodes CDR1 MNHEY and CDR2 SMNVEV (reference sequence). The germline V and J ends were trimmed by 4 bases and 2 bases, with 14 bases remaining between them. CDR3 nucleotides: TGTGCCAGCAGTTGGTTGGGGGACCCACAAGAGACCCAGTACTTC. Translated, it gives CASSWLGDPQETQYF.

This clone was detected only once. The rearrangement uses TRBV7-2 and TRBJ1-5, with a possible D match to TRBD1 (6 bases). V was shortened by 1 base and J by 4 bases, with 11 bases between the two germline ends. Per the germline V gene, CDR1 is SGHTA and CDR2 is FQGNSA. CDR3 length equals 15 residues. The DNA for the CDR3 is TGTGCCAGCAGCTTAGGAGGACAGCGGAATCAGCCCCAGCATTTT. As protein: CASSLGGQRNQPQHF. Filled out from reference TRBV7-2 and TRBJ1-5, the complete variable domain reads GAGVSQSPSNKVTEKGKDVELRCDPISGHTALYWYRQSLGQGLEFLIYFQGNSAPDKSGLPSDRFSAERTGGSVSTLTIQRTQQEDSAVYLCASSLGGQRNQPQHFGDGTRLSIL.

The rearrangement uses TRBV5-1 and TRBJ2-2; 10 nucleotides line up with TRBD1. There are 15 residues in the CDR3. With 5 bases clipped from V and 5 bases from J, the junction kept 6 bases outside the gene matches. Germline assignment: CDR1 SGHRS and CDR2 YFSETQ. The CDR3 here is CASRRDRGGTGELFF. The DNA of the CDR3 is TGCGCCAGCAGAAGGGACAGGGGAGGAACCGGGGAGCTGTTTTTT.

This chain links TRBV4-1 with TRBJ2-5, with 8 positions matching TRBD2. V shed 3 bases, J shed 7 bases, and the junction held 10 bases outside the gene matches. The CDR3 extends over 15 amino acids. Germline CDR1 and CDR2: MGHRA and YSYEKL. This CDR3 reads CASSQGGRGDGTQYF. The CDR3 coding sequence is TGCGCCAGCAGCCAGGGCGGGCGGGGGGACGGGACCCAGTACTTC.

This clone was counted only a few times. This chain connects TRBV5-1 to TRBJ2-2; D unclear. Trimming cost V 5 bases and J 0 bases, with 11 bases left between them. The CDR3 contains 15 residues. CDR1 and CDR2 from the germline V gene are SGHRS and YFSETQ. CDR3 residues: CASRSAIANTGELFF. CDR3 sequence (DNA): TGCGCCAGCAGATCAGCCATAGCGAACACCGGGGAGCTGTTTTTT.